This T cell receptor beta chain was found in a study of identical twins. Overall study findings and caveats: Twins showed weaker excess sharing in their beta out-of-frame sequences. The abundant beta clonotypes from cord blood had fewer insertions, and memory repertoires had none of this.

Healthy Caucasian individuals made up all the donors. CDR3 length: 16 amino acids. The V end lost 2 bases, the J end lost 1 base, and 11 bases lay between the germline ends. The germline gives CDR1 ENHRY, CDR2 SYGVKD. For this clonotype: Its antigen is undetermined.

Each CDR3 protein is one row after TCRdb ran MiXCR on the 5' RACE reads. Altogether more than 400,000 distinct CDR3 sequences are present, 15% being singletons, with the ten largest covering roughly 0.42%. These data were also reused for a study on yellow fever vaccine responses in identical twins.

The chain employs TRBV10-3 and TRBJ2-2; D not certain. This receptor was identified in a woman between 18 and 29 years old in good health. Sequenced: CD4+ T cells sorted from blood. In nucleotides, the CDR3 is TGTGCCATCAGTGAGCGAAAACTTGGGAACACCGGGGAGCTGTTTTTT. This encodes CAISERKLGNTGELFF.